Listed below are T cell receptor beta chains from one sample, sequenced in a study of cytomegalovirus exposure and HLA in healthy donors. The assay was immunoSEQ multiplex PCR, and TCRdb's table has in-frame clones only and misses some. The top ten hold 1.5% to 2% of the sample, which has around 230,000 clones, 60% to 80% seen once. The sequenced sample was PBMCs. These receptor sequences come from a male donor in good health and CMV-seronegative. The CDR3 runs from the conserved cysteine through the conserved F or W. Each record gives: D gene, clone size, V gene, J gene, CDR3 protein, CDR3 DNA. A D gene is named only where the DNA matches it firmly. The size of a clone is reported for some rows only, either as once, few or many, or as a class for expanded clones.

TRBD2	-	TRBV28	TRBJ2-3	CASSLFPSGSTDTQYF	TGTGCCAGCAGTTTATTCCCTAGCGGATCCACAGATACGCAGTATTTT
-	-	TRBV6-5	TRBJ1-5	CASSLNRWGNQPQHF	TGTGCCAGCAGCCTTAACAGGTGGGGCAATCAGCCCCAGCATTTT
-	-	TRBV12-5	TRBJ1-1	CASGRSTGNTEAFF	TGTGCTAGTGGCCGATCCACAGGGAACACTGAAGCTTTCTTT
TRBD1	-	TRBV6-1	TRBJ1-2	CASSEVGQYYGYTF	TGTGCCAGCAGTGAAGTGGGACAGTACTATGGCTACACCTTC
TRBD2	-	TRBV4-2	TRBJ2-7	CASSQLGLAGARALSEQYF	TGTGCCAGCAGCCAGCTGGGACTAGCGGGGGCTAGGGCCCTCTCCGAGCAGTACTTC
-	-	TRBV5-4	TRBJ1-1	CASSLPLKHTEAFF	TGTGCCAGCAGCTTGCCCCTCAAGCACACTGAAGCTTTCTTT
TRBD1	-	TRBV18	TRBJ2-7	CASSPIGQGSYEQYF	TGTGCCAGCTCACCAATAGGACAGGGCTCCTACGAGCAGTACTTC
-	-	TRBV4-3	TRBJ1-6	CASSLQGDSPLHF	TGCGCCAGCAGCTTACAGGGTGATTCACCCCTCCACTTT
-	-	TRBV5-1	TRBJ1-2	CASSSGALNYGYTF	TGCGCCAGTAGTTCAGGGGCGTTAAACTATGGCTACACCTTC
TRBD2	-	TRBV9	TRBJ2-2	CASSVGGGTSRGTGELFF	TGTGCCAGCAGCGTAGGGGGTGGGACTAGCCGGGGGACCGGGGAGCTGTTTTTT
TRBD1	-	TRBV7-9	TRBJ1-4	CSSSLSRGKVSTNEKLFF	TGTTCCAGCAGCTTGAGCAGGGGGAAAGTATCAACTAATGAAAAACTGTTTTTT
-	once	TRBV27	TRBJ1-1	CASSLGGTLNTEAFF	TGTGCCAGCAGTCTGGGGGGGACTCTGAACACTGAAGCTTTCTTT
-	-	TRBV30	TRBJ2-7	CAWSVPLNHEQYF	TGTGCCTGGAGTGTACCCCTAAACCACGAGCAGTACTTC
TRBD2	-	TRBV28	TRBJ2-5	CASSSRGLADETQYF	TGTGCCAGCAGTTCCCGGGGACTAGCGGACGAGACCCAGTACTTC
TRBD2	-	TRBV7-7	TRBJ2-5	CASSLRGGRDETQYF	TGTGCCAGCAGCTTACGGGGGGGCCGGGATGAGACCCAGTACTTC
-	-	TRBV27	TRBJ1-5	CASSSTQGRGNQPQHF	TGTGCCAGCAGTTCTACCCAGGGTAGGGGCAATCAGCCCCAGCATTTT
-	-	TRBV6-6	TRBJ1-1	CASRRDFRTEAFF	TGTGCCAGCAGGAGAGATTTTCGCACTGAAGCTTTCTTT
TRBD2	-	TRBV10-3	TRBJ2-7	CAISERASGSYEQYF	TGTGCCATCAGTGAGAGGGCTAGCGGCTCCTACGAGCAGTACTTC
TRBD1	few	TRBV11-1	TRBJ1-1	CASSIHDRGTEAFF	TGTGCCAGCAGCATACACGACAGGGGTACTGAAGCTTTCTTT
TRBD2	-	TRBV5-6	TRBJ2-7	CASNAPGLAEYEQYF	TGTGCCAGCAACGCGCCGGGACTAGCGGAGTACGAGCAGTACTTC
-	-	TRBV6-1	TRBJ2-7	CASPARGAYEQYF	TGTGCCAGCCCCGCCCGGGGAGCCTACGAGCAGTACTTC
TRBD2	-	TRBV5-1	TRBJ2-3	CASSLMPGASGRGDTQYF	TGCGCCAGCAGCTTGATGCCTGGGGCTAGCGGGAGGGGAGATACGCAGTATTTT
-	-	TRBV11-2	TRBJ1-1	CASSSRLLTEAFF	TGTGCCAGCAGCTCCCGACTGCTCACTGAAGCTTTCTTT
-	-	TRBV6-1	TRBJ2-7	CASSMPSDEQYF	TGTGCCAGTAGTATGCCGTCGGACGAGCAGTACTTC
TRBD1	-	TRBV4-1	TRBJ1-2	CASSHRTGGNYGYTF	TGCGCCAGCAGCCATAGGACAGGGGGGAACTATGGCTACACCTTC
-	-	TRBV9	TRBJ2-5	CASSVGAGPSQETQYF	TGTGCCAGCAGCGTAGGGGCAGGCCCATCCCAAGAGACCCAGTACTTC
TRBD1	-	TRBV5-1	TRBJ2-2	CASSWTGGTGELFF	TGCGCCAGCTCTTGGACAGGTGGCACCGGGGAGCTGTTTTTT
TRBD2	-	TRBV5-4	TRBJ2-5	CASSLEASGETQYF	TGTGCCAGCAGCTTGGAGGCTAGCGGGGAGACCCAGTACTTC
-	-	TRBV7-3	TRBJ2-2	CASSLIGRAGELFF	TGTGCCAGCAGCTTAATAGGTCGGGCCGGGGAGCTGTTTTTT
TRBD2	-	TRBV4-1	TRBJ2-1	CASSQSGALAAYNEQFF	TGCGCCAGCAGCCAATCCGGCGCACTAGCGGCCTACAATGAGCAGTTCTTC
-	-	TRBV7-2	TRBJ1-1	CASSLTATEAFF	TGTGCCAGCAGCTTAACAGCCACTGAAGCTTTCTTT
-	-	TRBV6-5	TRBJ1-3	CASSYSRPPSGNTIYF	TGTGCCAGCAGTTACTCCAGGCCCCCGTCTGGAAACACCATATATTTT
-	-	TRBV28	TRBJ2-1	CASRDLQMSSYNEQFF	TGTGCCAGCCGTGATTTACAGATGAGCTCCTACAATGAGCAGTTCTTC
TRBD1	-	TRBV5-6	TRBJ2-7	CASRKRGDSSYEQYF	TGTGCCAGCAGAAAGCGAGGGGACAGCTCCTACGAGCAGTACTTC
-	-	TRBV6-5	TRBJ2-2	CASSYSNGVLTGELFF	TGTGCCAGCAGTTACTCGAACGGGGTACTCACCGGGGAGCTGTTTTTT
TRBD2	-	TRBV2	TRBJ2-7	CASSEWREATGEQYF	TGTGCCAGCAGTGAATGGCGGGAGGCCACCGGGGAGCAGTACTTC
-	-	TRBV29-1	TRBJ1-1	CSVQQGWGMNTEAFF	TGCAGCGTTCAGCAGGGCTGGGGCATGAACACTGAAGCTTTCTTT
TRBD1	-	TRBV29-1	TRBJ2-2	CSVGQVSTGELFF	TGCAGCGTAGGACAGGTTAGCACCGGGGAGCTGTTTTTT
-	-	TRBV19	TRBJ1-6	CASTGGANNSPLHF	TGTGCCAGTACTGGGGGCGCAAATAATTCACCCCTCCACTTT
TRBD2	-	TRBV30	TRBJ2-5	CAWNPQRLAGGQETQYF	TGTGCCTGGAACCCCCAGAGGCTAGCGGGGGGCCAAGAGACCCAGTACTTC
-	-	TRBV6-6	TRBJ2-3	CASSYIKQGDYTQYF	TGTGCCAGCAGTTACATTAAGCAGGGCGATTATACGCAGTATTTT
TRBD1	-	TRBV5-6	TRBJ2-5	CASSSGQGQEAQYF	TGTGCCAGCAGCTCCGGACAGGGGCAAGAGGCCCAGTACTTC
TRBD2	-	TRBV29-1	TRBJ2-3	CSVAGLGGSGADTQYF	TGCAGCGTTGCGGGCCTTGGCGGGAGTGGGGCAGATACGCAGTATTTT
TRBD1	-	TRBV25-1	TRBJ1-2	CASSETGDYGYTF	TGTGCCAGCAGTGAAACAGGGGACTATGGCTACACCTTC
TRBD2	few	TRBV7-2	TRBJ2-2	CASSPELLAGVAGELFF	TGTGCCAGCAGCCCCGAGTTGCTAGCGGGAGTTGCCGGGGAGCTGTTTTTT
TRBD1	few	TRBV4-1	TRBJ1-5	CASSRSDRGISNQPQHF	TGCGCCAGCAGCAGATCTGACAGGGGTATTAGCAATCAGCCCCAGCATTTT
-	-	TRBV5-4	TRBJ2-2	CASSLGGNTGELFF	TGTGCCAGCAGCTTGGGAGGGAACACCGGGGAGCTGTTTTTT
TRBD2	-	TRBV5-1	TRBJ2-1	CASSLASGTSRYNEQFF	TGCGCCAGCAGCTTGGCCTCCGGGACTAGCAGATACAATGAGCAGTTCTTC
-	-	TRBV28	TRBJ2-3	CASSYSKSVRTDTQYF	TGTGCCAGCAGTTATTCGAAGTCGGTTCGCACAGATACGCAGTATTTT
-	once	TRBV28	TRBJ2-7	CASTGHTLSYEQYF	TGTGCCAGCACTGGACATACCCTTTCCTACGAGCAGTACTTC